This is a list of T cell receptor beta chains from one sample in a study of blood T cell repertoires in COVID-19. This table comes from immunoSEQ multiplex PCR, and its TCRdb copy is limited to in-frame clones, with some not included. The sample consists of a few hundred thousand clones, approximately 83% of them appearing once. The source material was peripheral blood. Source of these receptors: a man older than 75 with acute or convalescent COVID-19. Each CDR3 is given with its conserved first and last residue. The D gene is left open where the match is weak. Size tells how often a clone was seen (once, few, many) or the class of an expanded clone, and some rows leave it out.

CDR3 protein	CDR3 DNA	clone size	V gene	J gene	D gene
CATSDSPRTGPSETQYF	TGTGCCACCAGTGATTCCCCCCGGACAGGACCATCGGAGACCCAGTACTTC	NA	TRBV24-1	TRBJ2-5	TRBD1
CASSFRTGLNQPQHF	TGTGCCAGCAGTTTTCGGACAGGACTAAATCAGCCCCAGCATTTT	NA	TRBV27	TRBJ1-5	TRBD1
CASSLGGEDTQYF	TGCGCCAGCAGCTTGGGCGGAGAAGATACGCAGTATTTT	NA	TRBV5-1	TRBJ2-3	NA
CASSPPGGIIEAFF	TGTGCCAGCTCACCACCCGGAGGTATCATCGAAGCTTTCTTT	few	TRBV18	TRBJ1-1	NA
CASSAETGAVTEAFF	TGTGCCAGCAGTGCTGAGACAGGGGCAGTCACTGAAGCTTTCTTT	NA	TRBV2	TRBJ1-1	TRBD1
CSASPGGNTEAFF	TGCAGTGCTAGTCCCGGGGGGAACACTGAAGCTTTCTTT	NA	TRBV20-1	TRBJ1-1	NA
CASSQAGGKAKNIQYF	TGTGCCAGCAGCCAAGCAGGGGGCAAAGCCAAAAACATTCAGTACTTC	NA	TRBV3-1/TRBV3-2	TRBJ2-4	TRBD1
CASSSMEGGARETQYF	TGTGCCAGCAGCTCTATGGAGGGGGGGGCGCGAGAGACCCAGTACTTC	NA	TRBV9	TRBJ2-5	NA
CASSYGTTGSYGYTF	TGTGCCAGCAGTTACGGGACGACAGGGAGCTATGGCTACACCTTC	once	TRBV6-5	TRBJ1-2	TRBD1
CATSRDRGGPWVGGELFF	TGTGCCACCAGCAGAGATAGGGGAGGGCCATGGGTCGGCGGGGAGCTGTTTTTT	NA	TRBV15	TRBJ2-2	TRBD2
CASSLEWQGNSPLHF	TGTGCCAGCAGCTTGGAGTGGCAGGGTAATTCACCCCTCCACTTT	NA	TRBV5-5	TRBJ1-6	NA
CASSVAPQGFYEQYF	TGTGCCAGCAGCGTAGCCCCACAGGGCTTCTACGAGCAGTACTTC	NA	TRBV9	TRBJ2-7	NA
CASSIVGDSGSGDTQYF	TGTGCCAGTAGTATAGTGGGGGATAGCGGGAGTGGAGATACGCAGTATTTT	NA	TRBV19	TRBJ2-3	TRBD2
CASGRGSYEQYF	TGTGCCAGCGGCAGGGGCTCCTACGAGCAGTACTTC	few	TRBV2	TRBJ2-7	NA
CASSPPAGGHAMNTEAFF	TGTGCCAGCAGCCCCCCGGCGGGCGGGCATGCCATGAACACTGAAGCTTTCTTT	NA	TRBV3-1/TRBV3-2	TRBJ1-1	NA
CASQSGTGFGEQYF	TGTGCCAGCCAATCCGGGACAGGGTTTGGGGAGCAGTACTTC	NA	TRBV19	TRBJ2-7	TRBD1
CASSFLGGGYGYTF	TGTGCCAGCAGTTTTTTAGGGGGCGGGTATGGCTACACCTTC	few	TRBV28	TRBJ1-2	TRBD1
CASSLARTGELFF	TGTGCCAGCAGCTTAGCGCGCACCGGGGAGCTGTTTTTT	NA	TRBV11-3	TRBJ2-2	NA
CASSEGPPGAVFNEQFF	TGTGCCAGCAGTGAAGGCCCCCCAGGGGCTGTCTTCAATGAGCAGTTCTTC	NA	TRBV2	TRBJ2-1	NA
CASSELSSESYEQYF	TGTGCCAGCAGTGAATTGTCTAGCGAGTCCTACGAGCAGTACTTC	NA	TRBV25-1	TRBJ2-7	NA
CASSLRTYIRGNNEQFF	TGTGCCAGCAGCCTCCGAACATACATACGAGGGAATAATGAGCAGTTCTTC	NA	TRBV14	TRBJ2-1	NA
CASRTPAYGYTF	TGTGCCAGCAGGACACCCGCCTATGGCTACACCTTC	NA	TRBV2	TRBJ1-2	NA
CASSTEGAWNQPQHF	TGTGCCAGTAGTACCGAGGGGGCATGGAATCAGCCCCAGCATTTT	NA	TRBV19	TRBJ1-5	TRBD1
CASSLRTGGASGANVLTF	TGTGCCAGCAGTTTAAGGACAGGGGGCGCTTCTGGGGCCAACGTCCTGACTTTC	NA	TRBV27	TRBJ2-6	TRBD1
CATSDRTGGTDTQYF	TGTGCCACCAGTGATCGGACAGGGGGAACAGATACGCAGTATTTT	NA	TRBV24-1	TRBJ2-3	TRBD1
CASSPGWGTGGRDEQFF	TGTGCCAGCAGCCCCGGATGGGGGACAGGGGGCAGGGATGAGCAGTTCTTC	NA	TRBV7-9	TRBJ2-1	TRBD1
CASSLGGGSQYF	TGTGCCAGCAGCTTAGGTGGAGGGTCCCAGTACTTC	NA	TRBV7-2	TRBJ2-5	NA
CASSYTGRRNTEAFF	TGTGCCAGCAGTTACACAGGGAGAAGGAACACTGAAGCTTTCTTT	NA	TRBV6-5	TRBJ1-1	NA
CASSFSGQGFTEAFF	TGTGCCAGTAGTTTTTCAGGTCAGGGATTCACTGAAGCTTTCTTT	NA	TRBV19	TRBJ1-1	NA
CASGPGTSGGATDTQYF	TGTGCTAGTGGTCCGGGGACTAGCGGGGGGGCAACAGATACGCAGTATTTT	NA	TRBV12-5	TRBJ2-3	TRBD2
CASSLRESDTQYF	TGTGCCAGCAGCTTGAGAGAATCAGATACGCAGTATTTT	NA	TRBV5-4	TRBJ2-3	NA
CASSLLGSGRGEQYF	TGTGCCAGCAGTTTACTCGGTAGCGGGAGAGGGGAGCAGTACTTC	NA	TRBV28	TRBJ2-7	TRBD2
CASSSVSRNTEAFF	TGTGCCAGCTCCTCGGTGAGCCGGAACACTGAAGCTTTCTTT	NA	TRBV3-1/TRBV3-2	TRBJ1-1	NA
CASSQPTSGGLLEQYF	TGTGCCAGCAGCCAACCCACTAGCGGGGGGCTACTGGAGCAGTACTTC	NA	TRBV4-2	TRBJ2-7	TRBD2
CASSYSYDRNYEQYF	TGTGCCAGCAGTTACTCGTATGACAGAAACTACGAGCAGTACTTC	NA	TRBV6-5	TRBJ2-7	NA
CATLPNGGANTEAFF	TGTGCCACCCTGCCGAATGGAGGGGCGAACACTGAAGCTTTCTTT	NA	TRBV18	TRBJ1-1	NA
CASSQAGYEQYF	TGTGCCAGCAGCCAAGCAGGGTACGAGCAGTACTTC	NA	TRBV3-1/TRBV3-2	TRBJ2-7	NA
CASSYSRGLSYEQYF	TGTGCCAGCAGCTACTCCAGGGGTCTCTCCTACGAGCAGTACTTC	NA	TRBV5-4	TRBJ2-7	NA
CASSSRDRGGSNQPQHF	TGTGCCAGTAGTAGCCGGGACAGGGGGGGGAGCAATCAGCCCCAGCATTTT	NA	TRBV19	TRBJ1-5	TRBD1
CASSWTSGGNFRNEQFF	TGTGCCAGCAGTTGGACTAGCGGGGGTAACTTTCGGAATGAGCAGTTCTTC	NA	TRBV27	TRBJ2-1	TRBD2
CASSARGVSNQPQHF	TGTGCCAGCAGTGCCAGGGGGGTAAGCAATCAGCCCCAGCATTTT	NA	TRBV2	TRBJ1-5	TRBD1
CASSSEGARDTQYF	TGTGCCAGTAGTAGTGAGGGGGCTAGGGATACGCAGTATTTT	NA	TRBV19	TRBJ2-3	TRBD1
CASSVGTGLSLGTDTQYF	TGTGCCAGCAGCGTAGGGACAGGTCTCTCGCTGGGCACAGATACGCAGTATTTT	NA	TRBV9	TRBJ2-3	TRBD1
CASSLVLQGNTIYF	TGTGCCAGCAGCTTAGTACTCCAGGGGAACACCATATATTTT	NA	TRBV7-2	TRBJ1-3	NA
CASSIPGGFSSNQPQHF	TGTGCCAGTAGTATCCCGGGGGGGTTCTCTAGCAATCAGCCCCAGCATTTT	NA	TRBV19	TRBJ1-5	NA
CASSPRDRVSFSGNTIYF	TGTGCCAGCAGTCCCCGGGACAGGGTTTCTTTCTCTGGAAACACCATATATTTT	NA	TRBV6-6	TRBJ1-3	TRBD1
CASSLRRRAPYNEQFF	TGTGCCAGCTCCCTTCGGAGGCGCGCCCCCTACAATGAGCAGTTCTTC	NA	TRBV18	TRBJ2-1	NA
CAISESGIRLAGDIAKNIQYF	TGTGCCATCAGTGAGTCGGGCATTCGGCTAGCGGGGGACATAGCCAAAAACATTCAGTACTTC	NA	TRBV10-3	TRBJ2-4	TRBD2
CASSQVGQGANEQFF	TGTGCCAGCAGCCAAGTGGGACAGGGGGCGAATGAGCAGTTCTTC	few	TRBV3-1/TRBV3-2	TRBJ2-1	TRBD1
CASIRTVPNYGYTF	TGTGCCAGCATTCGGACAGTCCCCAACTATGGCTACACCTTC	once	TRBV28	TRBJ1-2	NA
CASSQYTGTGYNQPQHF	TGTGCCAGCAGCCAATACACCGGGACAGGGTACAATCAGCCCCAGCATTTT	NA	TRBV5-8	TRBJ1-5	TRBD1
CASSLLPGGAENTEAFF	TGCGCCAGCAGCTTGCTACCGGGGGGCGCCGAGAACACTGAAGCTTTCTTT	NA	TRBV5-1	TRBJ1-1	NA
CASGSPFTEAFF	TGTGCTAGTGGTTCCCCCTTTACTGAAGCTTTCTTT	NA	TRBV12-5	TRBJ1-1	NA
CASSFERTSPNEQFF	TGTGCCAGCAGCTTCGAGAGGACTAGCCCGAATGAGCAGTTCTTC	few	TRBV11-2	TRBJ2-1	TRBD2
CASSEGDRGKDGYTF	TGTGCCAGCAGTGAGGGCGACAGGGGGAAGGATGGCTACACCTTC	NA	TRBV2	TRBJ1-2	TRBD1
CASSQDGVALSSYNEQFF	TGTGCCAGCAGCCAAGATGGTGTAGCGTTGAGCTCCTACAATGAGCAGTTCTTC	NA	TRBV3-1/TRBV3-2	TRBJ2-1	NA
CASRTGLANEKLFF	TGTGCCAGCAGGACAGGGCTAGCTAATGAAAAACTGTTTTTT	NA	TRBV27	TRBJ1-4	TRBD1